Given below is one TCR beta chain in context. TCRdb's table, derived via immunoSEQ multiplex PCR, lists solely in-frame clones and lacks some. The data contain more than 150,000 clones, approximately 92% of them singletons. This sample was taken from a study of T cell responses to AZD1222 COVID-19 vaccine. The CDR3 extends over 13 amino acids. CDR1 MNHEY and CDR2 SMNVEV come from the germline V gene (reference sequence). V lost 5 bases and J lost 3, with 8 bases in between. Sequencing used peripheral blood, obtained on day 0 of AZD1222 vaccination. The chain joins TRBV27 to TRBJ2-1; D not certain. The sequence derives from an adult in good health. CDR3 amino acids: CASSVGSYNEQFF. The CDR3 DNA reads TGTGCCAGCAGTGTCGGCAGCTACAATGAGCAGTTCTTC.